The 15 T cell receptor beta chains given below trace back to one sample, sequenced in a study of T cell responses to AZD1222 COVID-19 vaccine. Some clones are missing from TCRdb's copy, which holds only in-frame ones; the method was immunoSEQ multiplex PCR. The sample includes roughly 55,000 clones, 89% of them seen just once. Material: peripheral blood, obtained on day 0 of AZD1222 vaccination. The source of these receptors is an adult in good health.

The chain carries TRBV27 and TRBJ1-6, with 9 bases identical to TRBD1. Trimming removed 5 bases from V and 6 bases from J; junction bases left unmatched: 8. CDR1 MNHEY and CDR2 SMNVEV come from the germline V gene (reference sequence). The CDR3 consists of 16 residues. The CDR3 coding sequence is TGTGCCAGCAGTCGTACGACAGGGGGATCTAATTCACCCCTCCACTTT. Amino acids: CASSRTTGGSNSPLHF.

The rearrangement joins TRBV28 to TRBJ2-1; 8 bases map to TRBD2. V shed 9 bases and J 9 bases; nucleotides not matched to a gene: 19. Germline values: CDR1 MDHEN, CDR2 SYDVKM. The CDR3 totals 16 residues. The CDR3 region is CASGRLGVAGNGEQFF. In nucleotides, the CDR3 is TGTGCCAGTGGGCGGTTGGGGGTAGCGGGAAACGGTGAGCAGTTCTTC.

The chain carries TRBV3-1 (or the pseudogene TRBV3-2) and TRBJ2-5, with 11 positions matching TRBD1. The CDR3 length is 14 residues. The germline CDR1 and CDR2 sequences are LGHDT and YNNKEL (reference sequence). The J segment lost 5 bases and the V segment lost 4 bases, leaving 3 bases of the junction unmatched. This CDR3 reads CASSRTGGTETQYF. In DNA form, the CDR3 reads TGTGCCAGCAGCCGGACAGGGGGCACGGAGACCCAGTACTTC.

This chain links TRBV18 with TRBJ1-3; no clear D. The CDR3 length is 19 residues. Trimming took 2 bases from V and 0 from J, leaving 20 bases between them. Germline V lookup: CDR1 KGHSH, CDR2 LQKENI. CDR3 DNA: TGTGCCAGCTCACCAGACCAGGCTGGAGGGCCCAACTCTGGAAACACCATATATTTT. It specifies CASSPDQAGGPNSGNTIYF. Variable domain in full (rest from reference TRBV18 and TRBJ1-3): NAGVMQNPRHLVRRRGQEARLRCSPMKGHSHVYWYRQLPEEGLKFMVYLQKENIIDESGMPKERFSAEFPKEGPSILRIQQVVRGDSAAYFCASSPDQAGGPNSGNTIYFGEGSWLTVV.

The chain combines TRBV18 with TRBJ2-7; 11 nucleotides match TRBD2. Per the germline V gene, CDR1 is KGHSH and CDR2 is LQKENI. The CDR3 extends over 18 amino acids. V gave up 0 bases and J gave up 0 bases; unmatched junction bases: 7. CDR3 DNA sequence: TGTGCCAGCTCACCACCCCTAGCGGGAGGTCCCAGCTCCTACGAGCAGTACTTC. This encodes CASSPPLAGGPSSYEQYF.

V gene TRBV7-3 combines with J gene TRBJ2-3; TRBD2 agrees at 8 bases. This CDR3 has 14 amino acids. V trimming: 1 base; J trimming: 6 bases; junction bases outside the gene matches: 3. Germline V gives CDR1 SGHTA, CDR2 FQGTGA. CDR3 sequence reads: CASSLNGRADTQYF. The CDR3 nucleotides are TGTGCCAGCAGCTTAAACGGGAGGGCCGATACGCAGTATTTT.

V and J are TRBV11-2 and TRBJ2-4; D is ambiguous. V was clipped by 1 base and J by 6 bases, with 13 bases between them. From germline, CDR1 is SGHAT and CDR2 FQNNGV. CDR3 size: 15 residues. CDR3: CASSLVADVANIQYF. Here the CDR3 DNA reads TGTGCCAGCAGCTTAGTAGCAGACGTTGCAAACATTCAGTACTTC.

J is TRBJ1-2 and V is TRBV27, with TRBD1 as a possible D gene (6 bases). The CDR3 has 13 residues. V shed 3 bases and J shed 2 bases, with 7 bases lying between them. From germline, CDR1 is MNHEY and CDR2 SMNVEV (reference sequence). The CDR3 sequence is CASSFDRNYGYTF. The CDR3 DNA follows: TGTGCCAGCAGTTTTGACAGGAACTATGGCTACACCTTC.

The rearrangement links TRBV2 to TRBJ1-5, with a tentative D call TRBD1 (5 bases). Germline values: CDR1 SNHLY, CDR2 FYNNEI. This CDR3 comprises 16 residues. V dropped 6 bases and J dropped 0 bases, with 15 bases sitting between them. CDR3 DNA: TGTGCCAGCAGCGTTTGGGGGACGGATAGCAATCAGCCCCAGCATTTT. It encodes CASSVWGTDSNQPQHF. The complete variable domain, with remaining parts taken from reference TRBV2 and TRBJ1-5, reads EPEVTQTPSHQVTQMGQEVILRCVPISNHLYFYWYRQILGQKVEFLVSFYNNEISEKSEIFDDQFSVERPDGSNFTLKIRSTKLEDSAMYFCASSVWGTDSNQPQHFGDGTRLSIL.

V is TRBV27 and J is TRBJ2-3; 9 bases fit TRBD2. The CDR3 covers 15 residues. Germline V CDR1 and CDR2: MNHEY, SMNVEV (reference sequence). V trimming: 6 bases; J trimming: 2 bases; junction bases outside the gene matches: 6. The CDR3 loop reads CASSTSGRYTDTQYF. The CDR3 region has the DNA TGTGCCAGCAGCACTAGCGGGCGGTACACAGATACGCAGTATTTT.

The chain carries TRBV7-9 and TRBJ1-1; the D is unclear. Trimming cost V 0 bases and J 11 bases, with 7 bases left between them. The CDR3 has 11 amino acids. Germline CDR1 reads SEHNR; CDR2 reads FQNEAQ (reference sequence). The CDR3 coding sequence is TGTGCCAGCAGCTTAGCCGGGTCGGCTTTCTTT. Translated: CASSLAGSAFF.

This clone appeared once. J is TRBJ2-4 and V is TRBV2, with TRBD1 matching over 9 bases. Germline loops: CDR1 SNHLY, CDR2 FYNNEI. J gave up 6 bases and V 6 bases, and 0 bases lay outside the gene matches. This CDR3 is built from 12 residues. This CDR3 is CASRDRGNIQYF. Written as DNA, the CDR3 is TGTGCCAGCAGGGACAGGGGAAACATTCAGTACTTC.

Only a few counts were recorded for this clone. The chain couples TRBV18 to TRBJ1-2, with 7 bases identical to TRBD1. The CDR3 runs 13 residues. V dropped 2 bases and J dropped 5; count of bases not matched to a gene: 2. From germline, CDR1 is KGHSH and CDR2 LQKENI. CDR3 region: CASSPEGQYGYTF. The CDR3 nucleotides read TGTGCCAGCTCACCAGAGGGACAGTATGGCTACACCTTC.

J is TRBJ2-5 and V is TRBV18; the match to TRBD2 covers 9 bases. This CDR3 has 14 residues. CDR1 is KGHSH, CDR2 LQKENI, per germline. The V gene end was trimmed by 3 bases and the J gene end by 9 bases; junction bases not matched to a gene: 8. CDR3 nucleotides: TGTGCCAGCTCACCCCCCGGACTAGCGACGGCCCAGTACTTC. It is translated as CASSPPGLATAQYF.

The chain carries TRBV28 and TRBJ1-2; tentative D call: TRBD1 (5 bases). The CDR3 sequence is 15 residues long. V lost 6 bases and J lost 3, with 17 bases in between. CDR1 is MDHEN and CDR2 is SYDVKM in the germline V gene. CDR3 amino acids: CASRPILRDHYGYTF. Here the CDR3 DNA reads TGTGCCAGCAGACCCATTTTAAGGGACCACTATGGCTACACCTTC.